This T cell receptor beta chain was sequenced during a study of T cell changes during pregnancy in multiple sclerosis. Deletions cut 7 bases from V and 5 bases from J, with 12 bases between. Germline assignment: CDR1 SGHTA and CDR2 FQGNSA. The CDR3 consists of 13 residues. TCRdb keeps only in-frame clones here, not all; method: immunoSEQ multiplex PCR. The sample has 40,000 to 45,000 clones, around 92% seen once. Sequences were derived from CD4+ T cells from peripheral blood mononuclear cells, sampled in the third trimester of pregnancy. This chain joins TRBV7-2 and TRBJ2-1; D is perhaps TRBD2 (6 bases). This receptor was obtained from a female donor with multiple sclerosis, enrolled in a pregnancy study. The CDR3 bases are TGTGCCAGCATTAATAGCGGCAACAATGAGCAGTTCTTC. Protein: CASINSGNNEQFF.